This T cell receptor beta chain was documented in a study of blood T cell repertoires in COVID-19 (TCRdb year 2020). Describing the broader study: The collaborator samples originated in the United States, Italy and Spain and spanned the acute and convalescent phases of COVID-19. A freely available public database, intended as a resource for researchers studying the immune response to SARS-CoV-2, is where the repertoires were released. The prospective study material was composed of cDNA or gDNA derived from T cells, B-cell-depleted T cells, or PBMCs. The samples were drawn from the first 160 participants of the ongoing ImmuneRACE study and from 1,254 subjects provided by 6 global collaborators. Where available, HLA class I and class II types were taken from metadata supplied by the sample provider and were not determined by assay-based typing. Sample metadata almost always included a de-identified subject ID, COVID-19 status, age in years and sex. Subjects who had been exposed to COVID-19, were actively infected with it, or had recovered from it provided the deeply sampled blood TCRbeta repertoires that made up the dataset.

In the case of this clone: There is no known antigen for this receptor. The record has no base qualities; no much larger clone is one base away.

TCRbeta CDR3 regions were amplified from genomic DNA by means of the immunoSEQ Assay, a bias-controlled multiplex PCR. For the original study's pipeline: The number of nucleated cells in each sample was estimated from the amplification of reference gene primers within the assay. To quantify the absolute abundance of each unique TCRbeta CDR3 rearrangement, sequence reads were collapsed and filtered. For each sample, productive Simpson clonality was calculated by taking the square root of Simpson's diversity index across productive rearrangements. The table was pulled from immuneACCESS by TCRdb, which kept in-frame rearrangements only. Such tables lose some clones; where checked, under half of the loss comes from unresolved V genes, and the rest has no known cause. D and trimming come from the DNA, and the V and J calls and clone size come from that table. In this sample the table shows roughly 60,000 clones, 65% to 90% of which occur a single time. The ten largest clones capture over 9.5% of the sample.

Collaborating institutions collected whole blood in K2EDTA tubes following their own protocols. For TCRbeta analysis, collaborators shipped samples as frozen whole blood, isolated PBMCs, or DNA extracted from either of those sample types. V lost 0 bases and J lost 11 bases, and the count of bases not matched to a germline gene is 0. The germline V gene supplies CDR1 SNHLY and CDR2 FYNNEI. Spanning cysteine to phenylalanine, the CDR3 consists of 11 amino acids. Kept here is only the CDR3 DNA, which spans 33 bases and is read in frame from base 1. Findings and caveats that apply to the study as a whole: The quantity of clinical and demographic metadata differed by source and by participant and was supplied without curation.

The TCR originated in a human donor in a cohort sampled during active COVID-19. Sequencing was carried out using peripheral blood. The V and J segments used are TRBV2 and TRBJ2-7, with 8 bases matching TRBD2. At the DNA level, the sequence is TGTGCCAGCAGTGAAGCGCGGGAGGAGTACTTC. Its product reads: CASSEAREEYF.